The entry below gives a single T cell receptor (beta chain) sequence along with its context. What it binds is not known. This record belongs to a study of T cell responses to AZD1222 COVID-19 vaccine. Repertoires were generated with immunoSEQ multiplex PCR, while TCRdb's copy carries only in-frame clones and drops some. The data contain under 150,000 clones, about 93% of them singletons. The CDR3 is 17 residues long. Trimming at V came to 5 bases and at J to 6 bases, leaving 14 bases not matched to a gene. Per the germline V gene, CDR1 is SEHNR and CDR2 is FQNEAQ (reference sequence). Overall study findings and caveats: Donor demographics were predominantly white British with a female majority; clonal diversity may be underestimated.

J is TRBJ2-3 and V is TRBV7-9, with 10 bases matching TRBD2. Here the sequenced sample was peripheral blood, taken on day 0 of AZD1222 vaccination. This TCR was recovered from an adult in good health. In nucleotides, the CDR3 is TGTGCCAGCAGCCCGGACGGGAGCGGGGGGGCAGGGGATACGCAGTATTTT. As protein: CASSPDGSGGAGDTQYF.